This is a list of T cell receptor beta chains from one sample in a study of PD-1 blockade in mismatch repair-deficient tumors. Repertoires were generated with immunoSEQ multiplex PCR, while TCRdb's copy carries only in-frame clones and drops some. The repertoire holds roughly 130,000 clones, with roughly 90% as singletons. The source was peripheral blood, collected 72 weeks after starting pembrolizumab. All receptors derive from an adult with mismatch repair-deficient cancer. Each CDR3 is given with its conserved first and last residue. The D gene is left open where the match is weak. Expanded clones are given a class, and other clones once, few, many or no size at all.

j_gene: TRBJ1-1
abundance: .
d_gene: .
v_gene: TRBV9
CDR3nt: TGTGCCAGCAGCGTAGAGGAGGGAACTGAAGCTTTCTTT
CDR3aa: CASSVEEGTEAFF

j_gene: TRBJ2-5
abundance: .
d_gene: TRBD1
v_gene: TRBV5-1
CDR3nt: TGCGCCAGCAGCTTGGGACAGGGCTCCCAATGGGGAGAGACCCAGTACTTC
CDR3aa: CASSLGQGSQWGETQYF

j_gene: TRBJ1-1
abundance: .
d_gene: .
v_gene: TRBV30
CDR3nt: TGTGCCTGGAGTGTAGTCGAAGGATACACTGAAGCTTTCTTT
CDR3aa: CAWSVVEGYTEAFF

j_gene: TRBJ1-1
abundance: .
d_gene: .
v_gene: TRBV5-4
CDR3nt: TGTGCCAGCAGCTCCGGACAGCGGGGCACTGAAGCTTTCTTT
CDR3aa: CASSSGQRGTEAFF

j_gene: TRBJ2-5
abundance: .
d_gene: .
v_gene: TRBV5-4
CDR3nt: TGTGCCAGCAGCTGGAACGACAGAGAAACCCAAGAGACCCAGTACTTC
CDR3aa: CASSWNDRETQETQYF

j_gene: TRBJ2-6
abundance: .
d_gene: .
v_gene: TRBV4-1
CDR3nt: TGCGCCAGCAGCCAAGATCCGGGTGTCGTGGCCAACGTCCTGACTTTC
CDR3aa: CASSQDPGVVANVLTF

j_gene: TRBJ2-7
abundance: .
d_gene: .
v_gene: TRBV13
CDR3nt: TGTGCCAGCAGCCTCCACGGTGGGGCTTACGAGCAGTACTTC
CDR3aa: CASSLHGGAYEQYF

j_gene: TRBJ2-5
abundance: .
d_gene: TRBD1
v_gene: TRBV6-5
CDR3nt: TGTGCCAGCAGTGTCTCGGGACAGAGCCGTGACCAGTACTTC
CDR3aa: CASSVSGQSRDQYF

j_gene: TRBJ2-2
abundance: .
d_gene: .
v_gene: TRBV5-1
CDR3nt: TGCGCCAGCAGCTTGGCCCGGCAGTCCGGGGAGCTGTTTTTT
CDR3aa: CASSLARQSGELFF

j_gene: TRBJ2-7
abundance: .
d_gene: .
v_gene: TRBV7-6
CDR3nt: TGTGCCAGCAGCAAAGCGGACGGCTCCTACGAGCAGTACTTC
CDR3aa: CASSKADGSYEQYF

j_gene: TRBJ2-6
abundance: .
d_gene: .
v_gene: TRBV7-2
CDR3nt: TGTGCCAGCAGCTTAAGTTCCTCTGGGGCCAACGTCCTGACTTTC
CDR3aa: CASSLSSSGANVLTF

j_gene: TRBJ2-7
abundance: .
d_gene: .
v_gene: TRBV11-2
CDR3nt: TGTGCCAGCAGCTTAGACAGGGGACGCTACGAGCAGTACTTC
CDR3aa: CASSLDRGRYEQYF

j_gene: TRBJ2-7
abundance: few
d_gene: .
v_gene: TRBV25-1
CDR3nt: TGTGCCAGCAGTGAAGGGACGGATGACGAGCAGTACTTC
CDR3aa: CASSEGTDDEQYF

j_gene: TRBJ2-7
abundance: .
d_gene: TRBD1
v_gene: TRBV15
CDR3nt: TGTGCCACCAGCAGAGGGTGGGACAGTGCCGACGAGCAGTACTTC
CDR3aa: CATSRGWDSADEQYF

j_gene: TRBJ2-2
abundance: .
d_gene: TRBD1
v_gene: TRBV27
CDR3nt: TGTGCCAGCAGTTTAACAAACTACAGGGGTCCCGGGGAGCTGTTTTTT
CDR3aa: CASSLTNYRGPGELFF

j_gene: TRBJ2-2
abundance: .
d_gene: .
v_gene: TRBV5-1
CDR3nt: TGCGCCAGCAGCCTTGACACGATCGCCACCGGGGAGCTGTTTTTT
CDR3aa: CASSLDTIATGELFF

j_gene: TRBJ2-7
abundance: .
d_gene: .
v_gene: TRBV21-1
CDR3nt: TGTGCCAGCAGCAAAGGGACTGAAACCTACGAGCAGTACTTC
CDR3aa: CASSKGTETYEQYF

j_gene: TRBJ2-3
abundance: .
d_gene: .
v_gene: TRBV7-6
CDR3nt: TGTGCCAGCAGCCCCGGGTTGGGGGCCAACACAGATACGCAGTATTTT
CDR3aa: CASSPGLGANTDTQYF

j_gene: TRBJ2-4
abundance: .
d_gene: TRBD2
v_gene: TRBV28
CDR3nt: TGTGCCAGCAGTTCTAGCGGGAGTGCCAAAAACATTCAGTACTTC
CDR3aa: CASSSSGSAKNIQYF

j_gene: TRBJ2-1
abundance: .
d_gene: .
v_gene: TRBV6-5
CDR3nt: TGTGCCAGCAGCAACCGGGGGCGGAGAGGCAATGAGCAGTTCTTC
CDR3aa: CASSNRGRRGNEQFF

j_gene: TRBJ2-7
abundance: .
d_gene: .
v_gene: TRBV4-2
CDR3nt: TGTGCCAGCAGCCAAGGGTTGGGTCCTTCCTACGAGCAGTACTTC
CDR3aa: CASSQGLGPSYEQYF

j_gene: TRBJ2-1
abundance: .
d_gene: .
v_gene: TRBV6-1
CDR3nt: TGTGCCAGCAGTCCTTGGGCTGCTGAGCAGTTCTTC
CDR3aa: CASSPWAAEQFF

j_gene: TRBJ2-3
abundance: .
d_gene: TRBD1
v_gene: TRBV28
CDR3nt: TGTGCCAGCAGTTTACCATCCGCGGACAGGGGGATATTCACTAGCACAGATACGCAGTATTTT
CDR3aa: CASSLPSADRGIFTSTDTQYF

j_gene: TRBJ2-7
abundance: .
d_gene: .
v_gene: TRBV19
CDR3nt: TGTGCCAGTAGTAGCGGCAGATCCTACGAGCAGTACTTC
CDR3aa: CASSSGRSYEQYF

j_gene: TRBJ1-1
abundance: .
d_gene: .
v_gene: TRBV28
CDR3nt: TGTGCCAGCAGCCCGGACGGGACTGAAGCTTTCTTT
CDR3aa: CASSPDGTEAFF

j_gene: TRBJ2-7
abundance: few
d_gene: .
v_gene: TRBV7-8
CDR3nt: TGTGCCAGCAGCTATAGAGACACCTACGAGCAGTACTTC
CDR3aa: CASSYRDTYEQYF

j_gene: TRBJ1-2
abundance: .
d_gene: .
v_gene: TRBV5-1
CDR3nt: TGCGCCAGCAGCGAAACGAACGTACCGGGATTGCTCTATGGCTACACCTTC
CDR3aa: CASSETNVPGLLYGYTF

j_gene: TRBJ2-7
abundance: .
d_gene: TRBD2
v_gene: TRBV5-4
CDR3nt: TGTGCCAGCAGCCAAGTACTAGCGGGAGCCTACGAGCAGTACTTC
CDR3aa: CASSQVLAGAYEQYF

j_gene: TRBJ2-7
abundance: .
d_gene: .
v_gene: TRBV4-3
CDR3nt: TGCGCCAGCAGCCAAGATCTATCCTACGAGCAGTACTTC
CDR3aa: CASSQDLSYEQYF

j_gene: TRBJ2-7
abundance: .
d_gene: .
v_gene: TRBV7-9
CDR3nt: TGTGCCAGCAGCGGGTTCGGGTACGAGCAGTACTTC
CDR3aa: CASSGFGYEQYF

j_gene: TRBJ1-2
abundance: .
d_gene: TRBD1
v_gene: TRBV19
CDR3nt: TGTGCCAGTAGTATAGACACCGGGACAGGGCGTGGCTACACCTTC
CDR3aa: CASSIDTGTGRGYTF

j_gene: TRBJ1-1
abundance: .
d_gene: .
v_gene: TRBV5-1
CDR3nt: TGCGCCAGCAGCTTGGTAGGGCACATGAACACTGAAGCTTTCTTT
CDR3aa: CASSLVGHMNTEAFF

j_gene: TRBJ2-7
abundance: .
d_gene: .
v_gene: TRBV5-6
CDR3nt: TGTGCCAGCAGCTTGGGGACCACAGGCCTCTACGAGCAGTACTTC
CDR3aa: CASSLGTTGLYEQYF

j_gene: TRBJ1-2
abundance: .
d_gene: TRBD1
v_gene: TRBV5-4
CDR3nt: TGTGCCAGCAGCATCTCACAGGGGTCGGGTGGCTACACCTTC
CDR3aa: CASSISQGSGGYTF

j_gene: TRBJ2-7
abundance: .
d_gene: TRBD1
v_gene: TRBV30
CDR3nt: TGTGCCTGGAGTGTACGACAGGGGTGGACCTACGAGCAGTACTTC
CDR3aa: CAWSVRQGWTYEQYF

j_gene: TRBJ2-1
abundance: .
d_gene: TRBD1
v_gene: TRBV6-4
CDR3nt: TGTGCCAGCAGTGACTCGGGACAGGGGTTTGAGCAGTTCTTC
CDR3aa: CASSDSGQGFEQFF

j_gene: TRBJ1-5
abundance: .
d_gene: .
v_gene: TRBV15
CDR3nt: TGTGCCACCAGCGTCGACAGGAGTAGCAATCAGCCCCAGCATTTT
CDR3aa: CATSVDRSSNQPQHF

j_gene: TRBJ1-1
abundance: .
d_gene: .
v_gene: TRBV11-3
CDR3nt: TGTGCCAGCAGCTTAGAGGTCCTCGGGGGAAGGGGCGCCTTCACTGAAGCTTTCTTT
CDR3aa: CASSLEVLGGRGAFTEAFF

j_gene: TRBJ2-7
abundance: .
d_gene: TRBD2
v_gene: TRBV7-9
CDR3nt: TGTGCCAGCAGCGGACGACTAGCGGGCCCCTACGAGCAGTACTTC
CDR3aa: CASSGRLAGPYEQYF

j_gene: TRBJ1-5
abundance: .
d_gene: .
v_gene: TRBV19
CDR3nt: TGTGCCAGTAGTTCAACAGATAGCAATCAGCCCCAGCATTTT
CDR3aa: CASSSTDSNQPQHF

j_gene: TRBJ2-5
abundance: .
d_gene: .
v_gene: TRBV27
CDR3nt: TGTGCCAGCAGTCTCCTAACCCCGGCGGAGACCCAGTACTTC
CDR3aa: CASSLLTPAETQYF

j_gene: TRBJ2-7
abundance: .
d_gene: .
v_gene: TRBV5-3
CDR3nt: TGTGCCAGCAGCTCCTGGGGTATATCGGACGAGCAGTACTTC
CDR3aa: CASSSWGISDEQYF

j_gene: TRBJ2-2
abundance: .
d_gene: .
v_gene: TRBV6-5
CDR3nt: TGTGCCAGCAGTTCGGACGAGGACCTAACCGGGGAGCTGTTTTTT
CDR3aa: CASSSDEDLTGELFF

j_gene: TRBJ2-7
abundance: .
d_gene: TRBD2
v_gene: TRBV13
CDR3nt: TGTGCCAGCAGCTTAGGTCTAGCGGGGAAGATCCGCTCCTACGAGCAGTACTTC
CDR3aa: CASSLGLAGKIRSYEQYF

j_gene: TRBJ2-7
abundance: .
d_gene: TRBD1
v_gene: TRBV7-9
CDR3nt: TGTGCCAGCAGGCCCGGGACAGCCTACGAGCAGTACTTC
CDR3aa: CASRPGTAYEQYF

j_gene: TRBJ2-1
abundance: .
d_gene: .
v_gene: TRBV29-1
CDR3nt: TGCAGCGTTCTCTCCAATGAGCAGTTCTTC
CDR3aa: CSVLSNEQFF

j_gene: TRBJ1-2
abundance: .
d_gene: TRBD1
v_gene: TRBV29-1
CDR3nt: TGCAGCGTTATTCCGGGACAGGGAGATAACGGGAGTGGCTACACCTTC
CDR3aa: CSVIPGQGDNGSGYTF

j_gene: TRBJ2-1
abundance: few
d_gene: .
v_gene: TRBV11-2
CDR3nt: TGTGCCAGCAGCTCGACCCAGCCAGGCTCCTACAATGAGCAGTTCTTC
CDR3aa: CASSSTQPGSYNEQFF

j_gene: TRBJ1-2
abundance: .
d_gene: TRBD1
v_gene: TRBV28
CDR3nt: TGTGCCAGCATGGGACAGGGCTACACCTTC
CDR3aa: CASMGQGYTF

j_gene: TRBJ2-1
abundance: .
d_gene: .
v_gene: TRBV11-2
CDR3nt: TGTGCCAGCACCACTCGTCGCAAGAATATAGTCAATGAGCAGTTCTTC
CDR3aa: CASTTRRKNIVNEQFF

j_gene: TRBJ2-1
abundance: once
d_gene: .
v_gene: TRBV6-5
CDR3nt: TGTGCCAGCAGTTATTCGAAAAATGAGCAGTTCTTC
CDR3aa: CASSYSKNEQFF

j_gene: TRBJ2-1
abundance: once
d_gene: TRBD2
v_gene: TRBV9
CDR3nt: TGTGCCAGCAGCGGCGTCCGACTAGCGGGGCGCAATGAGCAGTTCTTC
CDR3aa: CASSGVRLAGRNEQFF

j_gene: TRBJ2-2
abundance: .
d_gene: .
v_gene: TRBV11-3
CDR3nt: TGTGCCAGCAGCTTAGTTAGAAGCACCGGGGAGCTGTTTTTT
CDR3aa: CASSLVRSTGELFF